These 28 T cell receptor beta chains were sequenced from one sample in a study of cytomegalovirus exposure and HLA in healthy donors (dated by TCRdb to about 2017). The library was made by the immunoSEQ multiplex PCR assay. For the multiplex PCR, a mixture combining 60 forward primers for TCR Vbeta segments and 13 reverse primers for TCR Jbeta segments was used. TCRdb took this table from immuneACCESS and kept in-frame rearrangements with V and J called. Such tables lack part of the clones; where checked against another copy, unresolved V genes explain under half of the gap, and the rest is unexplained. Within this sample are some 130,000 clones, with about 77% of them counted one time only. The top ten constitute around 1.2% of the sample. The specimen was PBMCs. Receptors were obtained from a man over 45 in good health and CMV-seronegative.

The rearrangement links TRBV28 to TRBJ2-7, with 10 bases lining up with TRBD2. Germline assignment: CDR1 MDHEN and CDR2 SYDVKM. With 11 bases clipped from V and 5 bases from J, the junction kept 12 bases outside the gene matches. The CDR3 is 14 residues long. CDR3 DNA: TGTGCCTGGAGCGGGAGGGGTTTAGGAGACGAGCAGTACTTC. It encodes CAWSGRGLGDEQYF.

This clone was counted only a few times. The J gene is TRBJ2-2, the V gene TRBV5-4, with 7 bases aligning to TRBD1. Germline trimming cut 6 bases from V and 6 bases from J; bases unmatched to any gene: 8. This CDR3 is 14 amino acids long. From germline, CDR1 is SGHNT and CDR2 YYREEE (reference sequence). The CDR3 coding sequence is TGTGCCAGCACCGTGAGGGGGCGGGCCGGGGAGCTGTTTTTT. Translation gives CASTVRGRAGELFF.

The chain recombines TRBV4-1 with TRBJ2-3, with TRBD2 matching over 8 bases. This CDR3 comprises 17 residues. V was pared by 0 bases and J by 2 bases, with 7 bases of the junction left unmatched. Germline V gene data show CDR1 as MGHRA and CDR2 as YSYEKL. DNA of the CDR3: TGCGCCAGCAGCCAAGAGGGGGCGGGAGGATTCACAGATACGCAGTATTTT. Amino acids: CASSQEGAGGFTDTQYF.

The CDR3 loop reads CASSSVAGEVGELFF. The CDR3 bases are TGTGCCAGCAGCTCCGTAGCGGGAGAGGTCGGGGAGCTGTTTTTT. This sequence joins TRBV11-2 and TRBJ2-2, with 9 positions matching TRBD2. From germline, CDR1 is SGHAT and CDR2 FQNNGV. The CDR3 is 15 amino acids. Losses at the gene ends were 4 bases for V and 7 bases for J; bases not matched to a gene: 7.

The chain links TRBV6-6 to TRBJ1-1; possible D gene TRBD1, 6 bases. The germline V and J ends were trimmed by 6 bases and 10 bases, with 18 bases remaining between them. This CDR3 comprises 13 residues. Germline V gene data show CDR1 as MNHNY and CDR2 as SVGAGI (reference sequence). The CDR3 sequence is CASSPYGGGRAFF. CDR3 nucleotides: TGTGCCAGCAGCCCCTACGGGGGGGGCCGAGCTTTCTTT.

The chain has TRBV5-1 and TRBJ1-6; 7 bases agree with TRBD1. This CDR3 region has 16 residues. Germline V gives CDR1 SGHRS, CDR2 YFSETQ. The V gene end was trimmed by 0 bases and the J gene end by 9 bases; junction bases not matched to a gene: 9. The CDR3 DNA sequence: TGCGCCAGCAGCTTGGATCCGGCACAGGGGATTTCACCCCTCCACTTT. Translated, it gives CASSLDPAQGISPLHF.

V usage is TRBV10-3 and J usage is TRBJ1-3; D may be TRBD1 (6 bases). This CDR3 contains 14 residues. Trimming left V 6 bases short and J 0 bases short, with 9 bases between. The V gene's germline CDR1 is ENHRY and CDR2 SYGVKD. In DNA, the CDR3 is TGTGCCATCAGGGACAGCAACTCTGGAAACACCATATATTTT. Translating gives CAIRDSNSGNTIYF.

The chain uses TRBV6-4 and TRBJ2-3; 10 nucleotides match TRBD1. CDR3 length: 17 residues. Germline CDR1 reads MRHNA; CDR2 reads SNTAGT. V dropped 2 bases and J dropped 4; count of bases not matched to a gene: 9. The CDR3 loop reads CASSDTPTGGAADTQYF. The CDR3 DNA is TGTGCCAGCAGTGACACCCCGACAGGGGGCGCAGCAGATACGCAGTATTTT.

The chain couples TRBV10-2 to TRBJ2-7, with 8 positions matching TRBD1. The CDR3 runs to 18 residues. V shed 0 bases, J shed 2 bases, and the junction held 12 bases outside the gene matches. Looked up from germline, CDR1 is WSHSY and CDR2 is SAAADI. The CDR3 nucleotides are TGCGCCAGCAGTGAGTCAGGGAGACAGGGGAGCCTTACCTACGAGCAGTACTTC. Its translation: CASSESGRQGSLTYEQYF.

This rearrangement joins TRBV29-1 to TRBJ2-7; 7 bases agree with TRBD1. The CDR3 loop spans 12 amino acids. In germline, CDR1 is SQVTM, CDR2 ANQGSEA. Losses at the gene ends were 3 bases for V and 6 bases for J; bases not matched to a gene: 5. The CDR3 protein is CSVDPTGTEQYF. CDR3 bases: TGCAGCGTTGACCCGACAGGGACCGAGCAGTACTTC.

The chain employs TRBV5-1 and TRBJ2-7; D may be TRBD1 (6 bases). The CDR3 covers 16 residues. Trimming stripped 3 bases from V and 0 bases from J, with 16 bases between. CDR1 and CDR2 from the germline V gene are SGHRS and YFSETQ. CDR3 DNA sequence: TGCGCCAGCAGCTACACCGACAGGACAAGCTCCTACGAGCAGTACTTC. It yields the protein CASSYTDRTSSYEQYF.

The rearrangement links TRBV7-9 to TRBJ2-5; tentative D call: TRBD1 (6 bases). Germline V gives CDR1 SEHNR, CDR2 FQNEAQ (reference sequence). The CDR3 covers 14 residues. Trimming stripped 3 bases from V and 5 bases from J, with 13 bases between. The CDR3 sequence is CASSLDRRGETQYF. The DNA for the CDR3 is TGTGCCAGCAGCTTGGACAGAAGAGGGGAGACCCAGTACTTC.

The chain has TRBV28 and TRBJ1-5; 8 bases map to TRBD1. Per germline, CDR1 MDHEN and CDR2 SYDVKM. Trimming took 6 bases from V and 7 from J; bases not matched to a gene: 11. The CDR3 has 15 residues. DNA for the CDR3: TGTGCCAGCAGACCCGGACAGGGTTTTTTACAGCCCCAGCATTTT. Translated, it gives CASRPGQGFLQPQHF.

This clone was detected once. This chain connects TRBV7-8 to TRBJ2-1; a possible D gene is TRBD1 (5 bases). This CDR3 is built from 15 residues. CDR1 is SGHVS, CDR2 FQNEAQ, per germline. Trimming took off 1 base at V and 2 bases at J, with 9 bases between the two ends. CDR3 loop: CASSLGRGTYNEQFF. CDR3 bases: TGTGCCAGCAGCTTAGGAAGGGGTACCTACAATGAGCAGTTCTTC. The full variable domain, in which reference TRBV7-8 and TRBJ2-1 provide the parts outside the CDR3, is GAGVSQSPRYKVAKRGQDVALRCDPISGHVSLFWYQQALGQGPEFLTYFQNEAQLDKSGLPSDRFFAERPEGSVSTLKIQRTQQEDSAVYLCASSLGRGTYNEQFFGPGTRLTVL.

This chain uses TRBV19 with TRBJ1-1, with TRBD1 identical over 10 bases. Germline CDR1 is LNHDA and CDR2 is SQIVND (reference sequence). Germline trimming cut 4 bases from V and 9 bases from J; bases unmatched to any gene: 8. This CDR3 is built from 14 residues. The CDR3 reads CASSTLGTGEKAFF. CDR3 coding DNA: TGTGCCAGTAGTACCCTTGGGACAGGGGAGAAAGCTTTCTTT.

This chain joins TRBV7-8 and TRBJ2-2; D unclear. The germline V and J ends were trimmed by 3 bases and 6 bases, with 11 bases remaining between them. The CDR3 has 14 amino acids. The germline gives CDR1 SGHVS, CDR2 FQNEAQ. CDR3 sequence (DNA): TGTGCCAGCAGCTTTAGCATTGTGGCCGGGGAGCTGTTTTTT. This sequence encodes CASSFSIVAGELFF.

The chain joins TRBV5-4 to TRBJ1-1, with 8 bases fitting TRBD1. After removal of 4 bases from V and 0 bases from J, the junction contained 5 bases not matched to a gene. The germline CDR1 and CDR2 sequences are SGHNT and YYREEE (reference sequence). The CDR3 spans 15 residues. CDR3 amino acids: CASSDPGGMNTEAFF. DNA of the CDR3: TGTGCCAGCAGCGATCCAGGGGGCATGAACACTGAAGCTTTCTTT.

This rearrangement joins TRBV2 to TRBJ2-7; 8 bases align to TRBD2. Per germline, CDR1 SNHLY and CDR2 FYNNEI. The CDR3 sequence is 14 residues long. Trimming at V came to 5 bases and at J to 3 bases, leaving 6 bases not matched to a gene. CDR3 amino acids: CASSPLAAYYEQYF. The CDR3 DNA is TGTGCCAGCAGTCCACTAGCGGCGTACTACGAGCAGTACTTC.

The chain joins TRBV5-1 to TRBJ2-1; TRBD1 aligns across 12 bases. After removal of 1 base from V and 8 bases from J, the junction contained 4 bases not matched to a gene. This CDR3 is built from 15 residues. Germline V gene lookup returns CDR1 SGHRS and CDR2 YFSETQ. The CDR3 bases are TGCGCCAGCAGCTTGTCGGGACAGGGGGCTTATGAGCAGTTCTTC. Encoded protein: CASSLSGQGAYEQFF.

V and J are TRBV10-2 and TRBJ2-2; D is unresolved. CDR1 and CDR2 from the germline V gene are WSHSY and SAAADI. There are 14 residues in the CDR3. With 4 bases removed from V and 2 bases from J, the gap between germline ends came to 8 bases. The CDR3 region has the DNA TGCGCCAGCAGTGTAACAACAAACACCGGGGAGCTGTTTTTT. Protein: CASSVTTNTGELFF.

The gene calls are TRBV2 and TRBJ2-3; unclear D gene. The V end was cut by 4 bases, the J end by 6 bases, with 8 bases between. In germline, CDR1 is SNHLY, CDR2 FYNNEI. The CDR3 sequence is 12 residues long. The CDR3 coding sequence is TGTGCCAGCAGTGGGTCCGGGGATACGCAGTATTTT. Encoded protein: CASSGSGDTQYF.

This chain connects TRBV6-6 to TRBJ2-7, with TRBD1 as a possible D gene (5 bases). The V end was cut by 4 bases, the J end by 6 bases, with 7 bases between. CDR3 length: 11 amino acids. Germline values: CDR1 MNHNY, CDR2 SVGAGI (reference sequence). CDR3 nucleotide sequence: TGTGCCAGCAGTTTGCAGGGCGAGCAGTACTTC. It encodes CASSLQGEQYF.

V usage is TRBV6-5 and J usage is TRBJ2-7, with TRBD1 matching 7 bases. Germline V CDR1 and CDR2: MNHEY, SVGAGI. The CDR3 covers 15 residues. The junction had 12 bases not matched to a gene; V was cut back by 6 bases and J by 4 bases. The CDR3 sequence is CASSRRQGSGYEQYF. CDR3 sequence (DNA): TGTGCCAGCAGCCGCCGACAGGGCTCTGGATACGAGCAGTACTTC.

This clone showed up just once. The chain uses TRBV5-1 and TRBJ2-5, with 10 bases identical to TRBD1. Matching the DNA end better, TRBJ2-7 makes the J call doubtful. The CDR3 has 14 amino acids. CDR1 and CDR2 (germline): SGHRS, YFSETQ. CDR3 DNA sequence: TGCGCCAGCAGCTTGTACGGGACAGGGGCCGAGCAGTACTTC. It is translated as CASSLYGTGAEQYF.

This clone appeared many times. The chain combines TRBV10-3 with TRBJ2-2, with TRBD2 identical over 7 bases. This CDR3 is built from 14 residues. Germline-derived CDR1 and CDR2 are ENHRY and SYGVKD. The V gene end was trimmed by 4 bases and the J gene end by 7 bases; junction bases not matched to a gene: 6. CDR3 residues: CAISALAADGELFF. In nucleotides, the CDR3 is TGTGCCATCAGTGCCCTAGCGGCGGACGGGGAGCTGTTTTTT.

The V and J genes are TRBV10-3 and TRBJ2-7, with a weak D call TRBD1 (5 bases). V lost 1 base, J lost 5 bases, and 12 bases lay in between. Germline CDR1 and CDR2: ENHRY and SYGVKD. The CDR3 consists of 14 residues. In nucleotides, the CDR3 is TGTGCCATCAGTGAGTGGGGCGTTTATGACGAGCAGTACTTC. Amino acids: CAISEWGVYDEQYF.

This sequence joins TRBV28 and TRBJ2-7; 8 positions match TRBD2. With 2 bases clipped from V and 2 bases from J, the junction kept 5 bases outside the gene matches. This CDR3 contains 15 residues. CDR1 is MDHEN, CDR2 SYDVKM, per germline. Written as DNA, the CDR3 is TGTGCCAGCAGTTTAGGGGGCGGGGGGCCCTACGAGCAGTACTTC. Translating gives CASSLGGGGPYEQYF.

The V and J genes are TRBV10-3 and TRBJ2-5; TRBD2 might be the D (7 bases). The CDR3 length is 15 residues. Germline V gene data show CDR1 as ENHRY and CDR2 as SYGVKD. Trimming removed 10 bases at V and 2 bases at J, with 20 bases between. The CDR3 DNA follows: TGTGCCACCGGGACTCCGAGGGGGGGTCAAGAGACCCAGTACTTC. Translated: CATGTPRGGQETQYF.